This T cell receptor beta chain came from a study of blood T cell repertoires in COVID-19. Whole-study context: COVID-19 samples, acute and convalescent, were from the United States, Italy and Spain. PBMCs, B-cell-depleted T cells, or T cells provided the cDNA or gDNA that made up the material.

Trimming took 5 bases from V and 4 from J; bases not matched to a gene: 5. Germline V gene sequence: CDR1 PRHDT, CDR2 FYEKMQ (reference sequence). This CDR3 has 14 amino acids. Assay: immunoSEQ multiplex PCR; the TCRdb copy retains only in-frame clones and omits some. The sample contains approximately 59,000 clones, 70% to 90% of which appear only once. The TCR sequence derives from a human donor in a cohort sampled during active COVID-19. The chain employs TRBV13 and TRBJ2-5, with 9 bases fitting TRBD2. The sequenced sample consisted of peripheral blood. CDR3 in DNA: TGTGCCAGCAGCCCAGGACTAGCGATAGAGACCCAGTACTTC. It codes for CASSPGLAIETQYF.